This T cell receptor (beta chain) was observed in a study of T cells in Graves' hyperthyroidism and ophthalmopathy. Germline loops: CDR1 LNHDA, CDR2 SQIVND (reference sequence). The CDR3 has 14 residues. V was trimmed by 3 bases and J by 4 bases, leaving 10 bases between them. RNA transcripts provided the source from which TCR beta CDR3 regions were amplified. With the HTBI primer set, the TCR CDR3 went through a first round of RT-PCR. TCRdb recomputed calls from the multiplex PCR reads with MiXCR, one row per CDR3 protein. The sample has about 760,000 distinct CDR3 sequences; 30% to 40% are singletons.

The source of this sequence is a woman between 40 and 55 years old with Graves' hyperthyroidism. The chain couples TRBV19 to TRBJ1-5; maybe TRBD1 (5 bases). The sample taken for sequencing was blood. The CDR3: CASSIYPGNQPQHF. DNA for the CDR3: TGTGCCAGTAGTATTTATCCAGGGAATCAGCCCCAGCATTTT.